Each of the 13 T cell receptor beta chains below was sequenced from the same sample in a study of blood T cell repertoires in COVID-19. Sequenced by immunoSEQ multiplex PCR; TCRdb stores in-frame clones only, minus some. The sample holds under 400,000 clones, around 88% seen once. The specimen was peripheral blood. The receptors here all came from a woman in her thirties with COVID-19, enrolled during active disease.

The chain joins TRBV11-2 to TRBJ2-3; weak D call: TRBD1 (5 bases). The CDR3 has 15 amino acids. CDR1 is SGHAT, CDR2 FQNNGV, per germline. V was trimmed by 10 bases and J by 2 bases, leaving 19 bases between them. CDR3 amino acids: CATNSLRGNTDTQYF. CDR3 sequence (DNA): TGTGCCACCAACTCTCTAAGGGGTAACACAGATACGCAGTATTTT.

V gene TRBV2 combines with J gene TRBJ1-5; D is undetermined. V was clipped by 5 bases and J by 2 bases, with 10 bases between them. Germline CDR1 is SNHLY and CDR2 is FYNNEI. The CDR3 is 14 residues long. DNA for the CDR3: TGTGCCAGCAGTCCCGACGGGGGCAATCAGCCCCAGCATTTT. As protein: CASSPDGGNQPQHF.

Written as DNA, the CDR3 is TGTGCCAGCAGCCAAGTCCAAGGGGACAATCAGCCCCAGCATTTT. It specifies CASSQVQGDNQPQHF. The genes are TRBV4-2 and TRBJ1-5; weak D call: TRBD1 (5 bases). This CDR3 has 15 residues. V was pared by 1 base and J by 3 bases, with 10 bases between. The V gene's germline CDR1 is LGHNA and CDR2 YNFKEQ.

The genes are TRBV6-1 and TRBJ1-2; D may be TRBD1 (5 bases). CDR3 size: 14 residues. V lost 2 bases and J 6 bases, leaving 13 bases between the germline ends. The germline gives CDR1 MNHNS, CDR2 SASEGT. CDR3: CASSERWGVHGYTF. DNA for the CDR3: TGTGCCAGCAGTGAAAGGTGGGGGGTCCATGGCTACACCTTC.

This rearrangement joins TRBV4-2 to TRBJ1-4; D is unclear. CDR3 length: 14 amino acids. The V gene lost 1 base and the J gene lost 7 bases, with 10 bases spanning the gap. Germline values: CDR1 LGHNA, CDR2 YNFKEQ. The CDR3 loop reads CASSQGGDSEKLFF. In DNA, the CDR3 is TGTGCCAGCAGCCAAGGGGGAGATTCTGAAAAACTGTTTTTT.

The CDR3 sequence: CARSLSVQIVTDTQYF. The CDR3 DNA sequence: TGTGCCAGAAGCTTGTCGGTACAGATCGTCACAGATACGCAGTATTTT. The chain has TRBV5-3 and TRBJ2-3; no reliable D call. TRBV5-3 is noted as an ORF with a role that remains uncertain. CDR3 length: 16 amino acids. Trimming shortened V by 1 base and J by 2 bases, and 14 bases separated the two germline ends.

V is TRBV14 and J is TRBJ2-1; perhaps TRBD2 as D (5 bases). The CDR3 spans 16 residues. Deletions cut 2 bases from V and 3 bases from J, with 14 bases between. Germline lookup yields CDR1 SGHDN and CDR2 FVKESK. This chain's CDR3 is CASSQSQRNNYNEQFF. CDR3 DNA: TGTGCCAGCAGCCAAAGCCAGCGGAACAACTACAATGAGCAGTTCTTC.

J is TRBJ2-1 and V is TRBV18, with D maybe TRBD2 (6 bases). This CDR3 comprises 15 residues. The germline V gene has CDR1 KGHSH and CDR2 LQKENI. V shed 3 bases and J shed 6 bases, with 15 bases lying between them. The CDR3 protein is CASSPMGGLGNEQFF. The DNA of the CDR3 is TGTGCCAGCTCACCGATGGGGGGACTCGGCAATGAGCAGTTCTTC.

The chain joins TRBV9 to TRBJ1-1; D possibly corresponds to TRBD1 (5 bases). Trimming stripped 4 bases from V and 1 base from J, with 14 bases between. CDR3 length: 15 amino acids. Looked up from germline, CDR1 is SGDLS and CDR2 is YYNGEE. CDR3 residues: CASSLGAGRNTEAFF. CDR3 sequence (DNA): TGTGCCAGCAGCTTAGGGGCAGGTCGGAACACTGAAGCTTTCTTT.

The chain employs TRBV24-1 and TRBJ1-2, with TRBD1 identical over 8 bases. Germline V gene sequence: CDR1 KGHDR, CDR2 SFDVKD. CDR3 length equals 16 residues. V was pared by 4 bases and J by 8 bases, with 14 bases of the junction left unmatched. Here the CDR3 reads CATSDPRSGGAKGYTF. CDR3 in DNA: TGTGCCACCAGTGACCCCAGGTCAGGGGGCGCGAAGGGCTACACCTTC.

The chain combines TRBV18 with TRBJ1-5; 10 nucleotides align to TRBD1. V trimming: 6 bases; J trimming: 6 bases; junction bases outside the gene matches: 5. Looked up from germline, CDR1 is KGHSH and CDR2 is LQKENI. The CDR3 has 14 residues. In nucleotides, the CDR3 is TGTGCCAGCTCCCCGGGACAGGGGATTCAGCCCCAGCATTTT. It translates to CASSPGQGIQPQHF. Complete variable domain (other parts from reference TRBV18 and TRBJ1-5): NAGVMQNPRHLVRRRGQEARLRCSPMKGHSHVYWYRQLPEEGLKFMVYLQKENIIDESGMPKERFSAEFPKEGPSILRIQQVVRGDSAAYFCASSPGQGIQPQHFGDGTRLSIL.

This clone was counted once. The genes are TRBV2 and TRBJ1-5; D gene ambiguous. There are 13 residues in the CDR3. Germline loops: CDR1 SNHLY, CDR2 FYNNEI. V was pared by 5 bases and J by 6 bases, with 11 bases between. CDR3: CASSSGLGQPQHF. The CDR3 DNA sequence: TGTGCCAGCAGTTCAGGTTTGGGTCAGCCCCAGCATTTT.

The chain recombines TRBV6-5 with TRBJ2-2, with 8 bases that match TRBD2. The junction had 7 bases not matched to a gene; V was cut back by 4 bases and J by 6 bases. CDR1 and CDR2 from the germline V gene are MNHEY and SVGAGI. The CDR3 runs to 15 residues. In DNA form, the CDR3 reads TGTGCCAGCAGTTCGCGACTAGCGTTCCCCGGGGAGCTGTTTTTT. Translating it yields CASSSRLAFPGELFF.